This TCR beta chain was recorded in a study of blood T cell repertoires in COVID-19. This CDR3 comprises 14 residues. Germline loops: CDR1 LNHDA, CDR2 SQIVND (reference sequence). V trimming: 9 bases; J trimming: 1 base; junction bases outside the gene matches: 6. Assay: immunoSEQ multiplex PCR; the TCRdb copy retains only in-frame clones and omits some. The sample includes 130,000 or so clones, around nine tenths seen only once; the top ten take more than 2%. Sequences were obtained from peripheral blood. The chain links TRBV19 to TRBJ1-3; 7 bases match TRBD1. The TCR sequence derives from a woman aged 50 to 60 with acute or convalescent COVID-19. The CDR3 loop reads CASGNRGSGNTIYF. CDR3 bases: TGTGCCAGCGGGAACAGGGGTTCTGGAAACACCATATATTTT.